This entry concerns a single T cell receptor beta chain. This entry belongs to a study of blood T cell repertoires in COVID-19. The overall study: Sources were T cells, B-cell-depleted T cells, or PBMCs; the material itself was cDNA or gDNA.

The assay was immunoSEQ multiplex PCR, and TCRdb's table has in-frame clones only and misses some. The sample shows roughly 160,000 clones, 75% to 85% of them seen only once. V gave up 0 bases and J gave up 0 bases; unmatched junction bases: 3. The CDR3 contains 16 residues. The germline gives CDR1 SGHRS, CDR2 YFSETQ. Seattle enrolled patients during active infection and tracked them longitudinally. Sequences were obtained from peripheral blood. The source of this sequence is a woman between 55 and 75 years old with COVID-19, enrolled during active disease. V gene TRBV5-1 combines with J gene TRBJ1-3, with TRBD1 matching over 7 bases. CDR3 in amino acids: CASSLGQGSSGNTIYF. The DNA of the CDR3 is TGCGCCAGCAGCTTGGGACAGGGATCCTCTGGAAACACCATATATTTT.